The 4 T cell receptor beta chains given below trace back to one sample, sequenced in a study of cytomegalovirus exposure and HLA in healthy donors (dated by TCRdb to between 2016 and 2019). The library was made by the immunoSEQ multiplex PCR assay. The multiplex PCR relied on a mix of 60 forward primers for TCR Vbeta segments and 13 reverse primers for TCR Jbeta segments. TCRdb stores this immuneACCESS table with in-frame sequences only. Part of the clones is absent; in the studies checked, under half of the shortfall reflects unresolved V genes, and no reason is known for the rest. The sample data list roughly 100,000 clones, and approximately 70% of these were observed just once. The ten largest clones take up under 13% of the sample. Sequenced sample: PBMCs. The receptors shown here come from a man aged 40-50 years in good health and CMV-seropositive.

The J gene is TRBJ2-5, the V gene TRBV9, with TRBD2 matching 12 bases. V lost 2 bases to trimming and J lost 5 bases; unmatched junction nucleotides: 4. CDR3 length: 15 amino acids. Germline V lookup: CDR1 SGDLS, CDR2 YYNGEE. This CDR3 is CASSVTSGRGETQYF. CDR3 nucleotide sequence: TGTGCCAGCAGCGTGACTAGCGGGAGAGGGGAGACCCAGTACTTC.

The chain is built from TRBV6-1 and TRBJ1-2; 8 bases are shared with TRBD1. The J segment lost 4 bases and the V segment lost 6 bases, leaving 10 bases of the junction unmatched. This CDR3 spans 15 amino acids. Germline V lookup: CDR1 MNHNS, CDR2 SASEGT. The CDR3 is CASSERGQVGYGYTF. The CDR3 DNA sequence: TGTGCCAGCAGCGAAAGGGGACAGGTTGGCTATGGCTACACCTTC.

The J gene is TRBJ1-1, the V gene TRBV6-5; unclear D gene. Germline V lookup: CDR1 MNHEY, CDR2 SVGAGI. Deletions cut 0 bases from V and 2 bases from J, with 10 bases between. The CDR3 length is 15 residues. The CDR3 here is CASSYSGWTNTEAFF. The CDR3 DNA sequence: TGTGCCAGCAGTTACTCGGGGTGGACTAACACTGAAGCTTTCTTT.

Remarks on this clone: The germline gene is not matched at one end of the junction; a read error may be the cause. V usage is TRBV28 and J usage is TRBJ2-5; perhaps TRBD2 as D (6 bases). This CDR3 contains 15 residues. The germline CDR1 and CDR2 sequences are MDHEN and SYDVKM. The CDR3 spells CASSSPTSPEEAQYF. The CDR3 nucleotides read TGTGCCAGCAGTTCCCCCACTAGCCCCGAAGAGGCCCAGTACTTC.